One sample yielded the 19 T cell receptor beta chains listed below, sequenced in a study of PD-1 blockade in classical Hodgkin lymphoma. TCRdb's table, derived via immunoSEQ multiplex PCR, lists solely in-frame clones and lacks some. The repertoire includes roughly 100,000 clones, roughly 90% of them detected once, and 15% to 20% sits in the top ten. Described time point: cycle 4 day 1 (C4D1), after less than 7 weeks of nivolumab. Each and every patient relapsed after autologous stem cell transplantation, and patients got differing brentuximab vedotin exposure. The sequencing used peripheral blood mononuclear cells (PBMCs), collected before the fourth cycle of nivolumab. The receptors shown here come from a human donor with classical Hodgkin lymphoma.

The chain has TRBV11-2 and TRBJ2-7, with 7 nucleotides matching TRBD2. V lost 4 bases to trimming and J lost 6 bases; unmatched junction nucleotides: 12. CDR3 length equals 15 residues. Germline V lookup: CDR1 SGHAT, CDR2 FQNNGV. The chain's CDR3 is CASSSTPVPGGEQYF. The CDR3 DNA follows: TGTGCCAGCAGCTCAACCCCGGTGCCGGGGGGCGAGCAGTACTTC.

The chain's CDR3 is CAISEGGILLMNTEAFF. The CDR3 nucleotides read TGTGCCATCAGTGAGGGGGGCATTCTCCTTATGAACACTGAAGCTTTCTTT. The rearrangement joins TRBV10-3 to TRBJ1-1; a weak D match, TRBD1 (6 bases). This CDR3 region has 17 residues. V was trimmed by 2 bases and J by 0 bases, leaving 16 bases between them. CDR1 and CDR2 from the germline V gene are ENHRY and SYGVKD.

This chain joins TRBV2 and TRBJ2-1, with 8 bases matching TRBD2. The CDR3 consists of 14 residues. CDR1 and CDR2 (germline): SNHLY, FYNNEI. Trimming at V came to 6 bases and at J to 5 bases, leaving 6 bases not matched to a gene. DNA for the CDR3: TGTGCCAGCAGGGTAGCGGGACTTAACAATGAGCAGTTCTTC. Amino acid sequence: CASRVAGLNNEQFF.

The J gene is TRBJ2-7, the V gene TRBV5-1; D uncertain. The germline CDR1 and CDR2 sequences are SGHRS and YFSETQ. Trimming stripped 0 bases from V and 1 base from J, with 8 bases between. The CDR3 length is 14 residues. CDR3 amino acids: CASSLVVDSYEQYF. The CDR3, as DNA: TGCGCCAGCAGCTTGGTAGTGGATTCCTACGAGCAGTACTTC.

The chain uses TRBV29-1 and TRBJ2-7; D is unresolved. Per germline, CDR1 SQVTM and CDR2 ANQGSEA. The CDR3 covers 13 residues. The germline V and J ends were trimmed by 6 bases and 6 bases, with 18 bases remaining between them. The CDR3 nucleotides are TGCAGCGTCGACGAAGGTGCCCCCGCCGAGCAGTACTTC. Protein: CSVDEGAPAEQYF.

The rearrangement links TRBV6-5 to TRBJ2-4; no definite D call. Trimming took off 2 bases at V and 9 bases at J, with 11 bases between the two ends. Germline V gene lookup returns CDR1 MNHEY and CDR2 SVGAGI. The CDR3 sequence is 13 residues long. CDR3 region: CASSYGTTTIQYF. The CDR3 nucleotides are TGTGCCAGCAGTTACGGCACTACAACCATTCAGTACTTC.

The chain uses TRBV30 and TRBJ2-1; 10 positions match TRBD2. The CDR3 is 15 residues long. With V trimmed by 3 bases and J by 1 base, 3 bases remained unmatched. CDR1 is GTSNPN and CDR2 is SVGIG in the germline V gene (reference sequence). CDR3 loop: CAWSLAGVSYNEQFF. CDR3 nucleotides: TGTGCCTGGAGCCTAGCGGGAGTGTCCTACAATGAGCAGTTCTTC. The full variable domain, in which reference TRBV30 and TRBJ2-1 provide the parts outside the CDR3, is SQTIHQWPATLVQPVGSPLSLECTVEGTSNPNLYWYRQAAGRGLQLLFYSVGIGQISSEVPQNLSASRPQDRQFILSSKKLLLSDSGFYLCAWSLAGVSYNEQFFGPGTRLTVL.

The V call is TRBV5-5, the J call TRBJ1-5; D uncertain. Trimming took 4 bases from V and 5 from J, leaving 10 bases between them. The CDR3 is made up of 13 amino acids. Germline-derived CDR1 and CDR2 are SGHKS and YYEKEE (reference sequence). The chain's CDR3 is CASSLQWDQPQHF. The CDR3 DNA sequence: TGTGCCAGCAGCCTACAGTGGGATCAGCCCCAGCATTTT. Full variable domain (rest looked up from reference TRBV5-5 and TRBJ1-5): DAGVTQSPTHLIKTRGQQVTLRCSPISGHKSVSWYQQVLGQGPQFIFQYYEKEERGRGNFPDRFSARQFPNYSSELNVNALLLGDSALYLCASSLQWDQPQHFGDGTRLSIL.

V usage is TRBV6-6 and J usage is TRBJ2-3; 8 bases fit TRBD2. J lost 1 base, V lost 8 bases, and 11 bases had no gene match. The CDR3 consists of 16 residues. Germline V CDR1 and CDR2: MNHNY, SVGAGI (reference sequence). The CDR3 spells CASDSGMGVRTDTQYF. The DNA of the CDR3 is TGTGCCAGCGATAGCGGGATGGGTGTTCGCACAGATACGCAGTATTTT.

This clone was seen only a few times. The rearrangement joins TRBV15 to TRBJ2-6; perhaps TRBD1 as D (5 bases). CDR1 and CDR2 (germline): LNHNV, YYDKDF (reference sequence). The V end lost 5 bases, the J end lost 4 bases, and 24 bases lay between the germline ends. The CDR3 has 19 residues. CDR3 in DNA: TGTGCCACCAGCGTGATCAGGGCCTCCGTAGTTGTCGGGGCCAACGTCCTGACTTTC. Translating gives CATSVIRASVVVGANVLTF.

This chain uses TRBV7-6 with TRBJ1-2, with 7 nucleotides matching TRBD1. After removal of 5 bases from V and 4 bases from J, the junction contained 7 bases not matched to a gene. The CDR3 covers 14 residues. Germline CDR1 reads SGHVS; CDR2 reads FNYEAQ. Written as DNA, the CDR3 is TGTGCCAGCAGCCCAGGGACAGATTTCTATGGCTACACCTTC. Its translation: CASSPGTDFYGYTF.

The chain links TRBV19 to TRBJ1-4; no reliable D call. V was clipped by 7 bases and J by 5 bases, with 14 bases between them. Germline CDR1 is LNHDA and CDR2 is SQIVND (reference sequence). The CDR3 runs 14 residues. The CDR3 loop reads CASTPGGFNEKLFF. CDR3 nucleotides: TGTGCCAGTACCCCCGGCGGGTTCAATGAAAAACTGTTTTTT.

The chain links TRBV7-2 to TRBJ2-7; the match to TRBD2 covers 7 bases. Trimming took 0 bases from V and 0 from J; bases not matched to a gene: 8. This CDR3 has 17 residues. Germline loops: CDR1 SGHTA, CDR2 FQGNSA. CDR3 loop: CASSLAVESGISYEQYF. The CDR3 nucleotides are TGTGCCAGCAGCTTAGCGGTGGAAAGCGGGATCTCCTACGAGCAGTACTTC.

The chain has TRBV11-2 and TRBJ1-1, with D unresolved. V lost 3 bases to trimming and J lost 5 bases, with 16 bases between them. Germline assignment: CDR1 SGHAT and CDR2 FQNNGV. This CDR3 has 15 residues. CDR3 in DNA: TGTGCCAGCAGCTTGGACGGAGGTGGATGGACTGAAGCTTTCTTT. Encoded protein: CASSLDGGGWTEAFF. The full variable domain, its missing parts supplied by reference TRBV11-2 and TRBJ1-1, is EAGVAQSPRYKIIEKRQSVAFWCNPISGHATLYWYQQILGQGPKLLIQFQNNGVVDDSQLPKDRFSAERLKGVDSTLKIQPAKLEDSAVYLCASSLDGGGWTEAFFGQGTRLTVV.

The V and J genes are TRBV4-1 and TRBJ2-3; the D gene is possibly TRBD2 (5 bases). Between the trimmed V and J ends, which lost 0 bases and 5 bases, there was a span of 15 bases. This CDR3 region has 16 residues. Germline V gives CDR1 MGHRA, CDR2 YSYEKL. This CDR3 is CASSQDAGVFIDTQYF. Here the CDR3 DNA reads TGCGCCAGCAGCCAAGATGCGGGCGTCTTTATAGATACGCAGTATTTT.

This chain connects TRBV6-5 to TRBJ2-3, with 7 bases matching TRBD1. This CDR3 contains 14 residues. Trimming at V came to 7 bases and at J to 2 bases, leaving 6 bases not matched to a gene. Germline assignment: CDR1 MNHEY and CDR2 SVGAGI. CDR3 protein: CASIPDRATDTQYF. CDR3 bases: TGTGCCAGCATTCCCGACAGGGCCACAGATACGCAGTATTTT.

The chain recombines TRBV27 with TRBJ2-5; 7 bases agree with TRBD1. With V trimmed by 4 bases and J by 4 bases, 12 bases remained unmatched. Germline CDR1 reads MNHEY; CDR2 reads SMNVEV (reference sequence). The CDR3 is 16 amino acids. The DNA of the CDR3 is TGTGCCAGCAGTTCCCCCAATCGACAGGGAAGAGAGACCCAGTACTTC. Translation: CASSSPNRQGRETQYF.

This chain links TRBV29-1 with TRBJ2-1, with no clear D. The CDR3 sequence is 13 residues long. The germline CDR1 and CDR2 sequences are SQVTM and ANQGSEA. V lost 7 bases and J 2 bases, leaving 12 bases between the germline ends. Here the CDR3 DNA reads TGCAGCGCCTACCTTGGGACCTACAATGAGCAGTTCTTC. Encoded protein: CSAYLGTYNEQFF.

The chain links TRBV5-6 to TRBJ2-1; 8 bases line up with TRBD2. This CDR3 spans 19 amino acids. Unmatched junction bases numbered 11, after V lost 0 bases and J lost 0 bases. The germline V gene has CDR1 SGHDT and CDR2 YYEEEE. In DNA, the CDR3 is TGTGCCAGCAGCTTGGTGGTCGCTAGCGGGCGGAGCTCCTACAATGAGCAGTTCTTC. Its protein is CASSLVVASGRSSYNEQFF.